The clone carrying this T cell receptor beta chain was seen at least ten times. The data stem from a study of T cells in Graves' hyperthyroidism and ophthalmopathy. V gave up 8 bases and J gave up 3 bases; unmatched junction bases: 12. This CDR3 is built from 15 residues. From germline, CDR1 is MNHNY and CDR2 SVGAGI (reference sequence). Regions amplified from RNA transcripts were the TCR beta CDR3 regions. Using the HTBI primer set, a first-round RT-PCR was run on the TCR CDR3. One entry per CDR3 protein results from TCRdb running MiXCR on the multiplex PCR reads. This table holds 450,000 to 550,000 distinct CDR3 sequences, approximately 25% found once. Ophthalmopathy patients had moderate-to-severe active disease, CAS ≥3, NOSPECS ≥4, and disease duration under 3 months. Fresh 10 ml peripheral blood yielded PBMCs.

Source material: blood. The receptor comes from a woman in her twenties or thirties with Graves' ophthalmopathy. The chain recombines TRBV6-6 with TRBJ2-7; 8 bases map to TRBD1. Here the CDR3 reads CASQRTGLFNYEQYF. DNA of the CDR3: TGTGCCAGCCAGAGGACAGGGCTTTTCAACTACGAGCAGTACTTC.